Listed here are 7 T cell receptor beta chains from one sample, sequenced in a study of cytomegalovirus exposure and HLA in healthy donors. Vbeta (60) and Jbeta (13) primers were used in the PCR. TCRdb's copy holds only in-frame clones and misses some; the assay was immunoSEQ multiplex PCR. In the table there are about 160,000 clones, roughly four fifths of which are singletons. Material: PBMCs. These receptor sequences come from a woman between 18 and 29 years old in good health and CMV-seronegative.

This chain links TRBV5-4 with TRBJ2-1, with 12 bases that match TRBD2. Unmatched junction bases numbered 10, after V lost 4 bases and J lost 8 bases. The germline CDR1 and CDR2 sequences are SGHNT and YYREEE (reference sequence). The CDR3 length is 16 residues. CDR3 loop: CASSSPSGGAEDEQFF. The CDR3 DNA sequence: TGTGCCAGCAGCAGCCCTAGCGGGGGGGCCGAGGATGAGCAGTTCTTC.

The rearrangement uses TRBV2 and TRBJ1-1, with D possibly TRBD1 on 6 matching bases. The germline V gene has CDR1 SNHLY and CDR2 FYNNEI. The CDR3 loop spans 15 amino acids. Trimming removed 6 bases at V and 4 bases at J, with 18 bases between. The CDR3 loop is CASSPQGLEGTEAFF. The CDR3 bases are TGTGCCAGCAGCCCCCAGGGGCTTGAGGGCACTGAAGCTTTCTTT.

The CDR3 here is CASSRGYPGTDTQYF. CDR3 nucleotide sequence: TGTGCCAGCAGCCGCGGTTACCCCGGCACAGATACGCAGTATTTT. This chain links TRBV6-5 with TRBJ2-3; D remains ambiguous. V lost 6 bases and J lost 1, with 14 bases in between. The CDR3 totals 15 residues. Germline V gives CDR1 MNHEY, CDR2 SVGAGI.

This clone appeared a single time. J is TRBJ1-1 and V is TRBV5-5; D gene uncertain. Trimming took 6 bases from V and 1 from J, leaving 13 bases between them. The length of the CDR3 is 14 residues. In germline, CDR1 is SGHKS, CDR2 YYEKEE (reference sequence). The CDR3 here is CASTVGGENTEAFF. The CDR3 nucleotides read TGTGCCAGCACCGTAGGCGGGGAGAACACTGAAGCTTTCTTT.

The CDR3 DNA reads as TGCAGCGTAGTACAGACACAGGGCTACGGGGAGACCCAGTACTTC. Amino acid sequence: CSVVQTQGYGETQYF. The chain couples TRBV29-1 to TRBJ2-5; tentative D call: TRBD1 (6 bases). The CDR3 runs 15 residues. V was pared by 6 bases and J by 5 bases, with 22 bases between. Germline V gene data show CDR1 as SQVTM and CDR2 as ANQGSEA.

The CDR3 nucleotides read TGCGCCAGCAGCCAAGTCCCACAGGGTACCTACGAGCAGTACTTC. Its translation: CASSQVPQGTYEQYF. The chain carries TRBV4-1 and TRBJ2-7; TRBD1 is a possible D gene (6 bases). Trimming removed 1 base from V and 2 bases from J, with 12 bases in between. The CDR3 spans 15 residues. Per germline, CDR1 MGHRA and CDR2 YSYEKL.

The V call is TRBV2, the J call TRBJ1-5; no reliable D call. Trimming removed 6 bases at V and 2 bases at J, with 14 bases between. Germline V lookup: CDR1 SNHLY, CDR2 FYNNEI. The CDR3 contains 15 residues. CDR3 nucleotide sequence: TGTGCCAGCAGCGCCGGGATCCTGGGCAATCAGCCCCAGCATTTT. It is translated as CASSAGILGNQPQHF.